The 26 T cell receptor beta chains below were found in one sample sequenced in a study of tumor and adjacent non-tumor tissue in lung cancer. A modified ARM-PCR protocol with three rounds of nested PCR amplified TCRbeta. TCRdb re-called the multiplex PCR reads with MiXCR, one entry per CDR3 protein. The sample records 90,000 to 100,000 distinct CDR3 sequences, 80% being singletons. This sample's RNA came from whole unsorted tissue. More than 3 cm separated this lung sample from the edge of the tumor. What was sequenced was distant non-tumor lung tissue. These receptors all stem from a man aged 55-75 years with small cell lung cancer.

Concerning this clonotype itself: A read error may account for a junction end that differs from germline. This sequence joins TRBV6-6 and TRBJ1-1; D might be TRBD1 (5 bases). There are 15 residues in the CDR3. CDR1 is MNHNY and CDR2 is SVGAGI in the germline V gene (reference sequence). The CDR3 sequence: CASSSSTGGNTEVFF. The CDR3 DNA reads TGTGCCAGCAGTTCCTCGACGGGGGGGAACACTGAAGTTTTCTTT.

Regarding this clonotype: The missing conserved phenylalanine or tryptophan at the end of this CDR3 makes a read error likely. The chain links TRBV6-1 to TRBJ2-7; TRBD1 matches 8 bases. The CDR3 runs to 16 residues. Germline-derived CDR1 and CDR2 are MNHNS and SASEGT. Unmatched junction bases numbered 16, after V lost 6 bases and J lost 6 bases. The CDR3 loop is CASRRVWLPDRVEQYI. As DNA, the CDR3 is TGTGCCAGCAGGCGGGTTTGGCTCCCGGACAGGGTCGAGCAGTACATC.

This clonotype has a handful of counts. This chain links TRBV25-1 with TRBJ2-1, with a tentative D call TRBD2 (5 bases). This CDR3 region has 13 residues. Trimming removed 4 bases from V and 1 base from J, with 5 bases in between. The V gene's germline CDR1 is MGHDK and CDR2 SYGVNS. This CDR3 is CASSGGSYNEQFF. CDR3 sequence (DNA): TGTGCCAGCAGTGGAGGGTCCTACAATGAGCAGTTCTTC.

This clonotype was picked up many times. The V and J genes are TRBV28 and TRBJ1-1; no reliable D call. The CDR3 length is 14 residues. Germline CDR1 reads MDHEN; CDR2 reads SYDVKM. Trimming took 5 bases from V and 3 from J, leaving 13 bases between them. As DNA, the CDR3 is TGTGCCAGCAGTCCGTCCCTCGGGGACACTGAAGCTTTCTTT. This encodes CASSPSLGDTEAFF.

This clonotype was counted only a few times. V usage is TRBV9 and J usage is TRBJ2-3; 9 nucleotides align to TRBD2. The CDR3 length is 15 residues. V was clipped by 3 bases and J by 6 bases; unmatched bases: 8. Germline V gives CDR1 SGDLS, CDR2 YYNGEE. The CDR3: CASSEAGGLLDTQYF. Written as DNA, the CDR3 is TGTGCCAGCAGCGAGGCGGGAGGGCTTTTGGATACGCAGTATTTT.

As regards this clonotype: The junction and the germline gene differ at one end; a read error may be behind it. The chain couples TRBV4-1 to TRBJ2-7, with D unclear. Germline V gives CDR1 MGHRA, CDR2 YSYEKL. The CDR3 totals 13 residues. The CDR3: CASSFNRVYEQYF. In nucleotides, the CDR3 is TGCGCCAGCAGTTTCAACAGAGTCTACGAGCAGTATTTC.

This clonotype is medium-sized by share. V is TRBV12-3 or TRBV12-4 and J is TRBJ2-1; 14 bases agree with TRBD2. CDR3 length equals 15 residues. V shed 5 bases, J shed 5 bases, and the junction held 2 bases outside the gene matches. The DNA for the CDR3 is TGTGCCAGCAGTAGACTAGCGGGAGGGAACAATGAGCAGTTCTTC. Its protein product is CASSRLAGGNNEQFF.

As to this clonotype: Germline is not matched at one junction end, which may reflect a read error. This rearrangement joins TRBV6-6 to TRBJ2-6; no definite D call. This CDR3 contains 15 residues. Germline-derived CDR1 and CDR2 are MNHNY and SVGAGI (reference sequence). CDR3 nucleotide sequence: TGTGCCAGCAGTGTGATTCTCTCTTGGGCCAACGTCCTGACTTTC. It specifies CASSVILSWANVLTF.

Notes on this clonotype: A much more abundant neighbour one base away suggests this may be a read error. The V and J genes are TRBV7-9 and TRBJ2-1; TRBD2 matches at 7 bases. This CDR3 is 16 amino acids long. CDR1 is SEHNR, CDR2 FQNEAQ, per germline (reference sequence). Trimming cost V 5 bases and J 4 bases; bases outside gene matches: 11. CDR3 sequence reads: CASSLYPAGSYNEQFF. CDR3 coding DNA: TGTGCCAGCAGCCTGTACCCAGCGGGATCATACAATGAGCAGTTCTTC.

This sequence joins TRBV6-6 and TRBJ1-6, with D unresolved. V was pared by 6 bases and J by 9 bases, with 18 bases between. Looked up from germline, CDR1 is MNHNY and CDR2 is SVGAGI (reference sequence). This CDR3 spans 15 amino acids. The CDR3 DNA follows: TGTGCCAGCAGCCACGGAAGCATCGGCATTTCACCCCTCCACTTT. Residues: CASSHGSIGISPLHF.

This clonotype has a handful of counts. Germline and junction disagree at one end, which may indicate a read error. The V call is TRBV29-1, the J call TRBJ2-1, with D perhaps matching TRBD2 (5 bases). Germline CDR1 SQVTM, CDR2 ANQGSEA. The CDR3 runs 15 residues. Here the CDR3 reads CSVELVGNPYNDQFF. CDR3 DNA sequence: TGTAGCGTTGAATTAGTGGGCAATCCCTACAATGATCAGTTCTTC.

This clonotype has at least ten counts. The CDR3 is CASSSYPYEQFF. The CDR3 DNA follows: TGTGCCAGCAGCTCCTATCCGTATGAGCAGTTCTTC. This chain joins TRBV7-9 and TRBJ2-1; no clear D. Germline V lookup: CDR1 SEHNR, CDR2 FQNEAQ (reference sequence). Trimming shortened V by 4 bases and J by 8 bases, and 9 bases separated the two germline ends. The CDR3 is 12 amino acids. Full variable domain (missing parts from reference TRBV7-9 and TRBJ2-1): DTGVSQNPRHKITKRGQNVTFRCDPISEHNRLYWYRQTLGQGPEFLTYFQNEAQLEKSRLLSDRFSAERPKGSFSTLEIQRTEQGDSAMYLCASSSYPYEQFFGPGTRLTVL.

By share, this clonotype ranks as medium-sized (0.01 to 0.1%). J is TRBJ1-3 and V is TRBV11-2; 7 bases fit TRBD1. Germline V gene data show CDR1 as SGHAT and CDR2 as FQNNGV. With V trimmed by 5 bases and J by 6 bases, 10 bases remained unmatched. This CDR3 region has 15 residues. The CDR3 region is CASSGSTGTLNTIYF. The CDR3 DNA reads as TGTGCCAGCAGCGGATCGACAGGGACGTTAAACACCATATATTTT.

Turning to this clonotype: A junction boundary mismatches the germline segment, possibly from a read error. This chain uses TRBV29-1 with TRBJ2-7; 7 bases are a match to TRBD1. The CDR3 length is 14 residues. Germline V gene sequence: CDR1 SQVTM, CDR2 ANQGSEA. This CDR3 is CSAAGTEGFYKQYF. DNA for the CDR3: TGCAGCGCCGCTGGGACAGAGGGTTTCTACAAGCAGTACTTC.

The table lists this clonotype with a few counts. A much larger clone differs by one base, so this may be a read error. The V gene is TRBV28, the J gene TRBJ2-4; 10 positions match TRBD2. The germline CDR1 and CDR2 sequences are MDHEN and SYDVKM. This CDR3 is 18 amino acids long. For the CDR3, the DNA is TGTGCCAGCAGTTCCCCGATTCTAGCGGGAGCGAGCAAAGACATTCAGTACTTC. Translating gives CASSSPILAGASKDIQYF.

Remarks on this clonotype: The junction departs from the called germline gene at one end, perhaps through a read error. This sequence joins TRBV10-2 and TRBJ2-7; 9 nucleotides align to TRBD1. CDR3 length: 15 residues. CDR1 is WSHSY, CDR2 SAAADI, per germline. The CDR3 region has the DNA TGCGCCAGTAATGACAGGGGGGGAAGCAACTACAAGCAGTACTTC. The encoded protein is CASNDRGGSNYKQYF.

This rearrangement joins TRBV10-2 to TRBJ2-2; TRBD2 matches at 8 bases. The junction had 8 bases not matched to a gene; V was cut back by 7 bases and J by 4 bases. CDR1 and CDR2 from the germline V gene are WSHSY and SAAADI. The CDR3 is 15 residues long. CDR3: CASTDGLASTGELFF. CDR3 DNA sequence: TGCGCCAGCACTGATGGACTAGCCTCCACCGGGGAGCTGTTTTTT.

On this clonotype itself: A junction end diverges from the germline sequence, so it may reflect a read error. The V gene is TRBV11-2, the J gene TRBJ2-1; a weak D match, TRBD1 (5 bases). Germline assignment: CDR1 SGHAT and CDR2 FQNNGV. This CDR3 region has 14 residues. The CDR3 is CPISLEAGLVEHFF. CDR3 nucleotides: TGTCCCATCAGCTTAGAGGCAGGGTTGGTTGAGCATTTCTTC.

This clonotype has just one count. This chain links TRBV11-2 with TRBJ2-1; 7 bases match TRBD2. The CDR3 has 16 residues. V trimming: 4 bases; J trimming: 8 bases; junction bases outside the gene matches: 14. Germline CDR1 reads SGHAT; CDR2 reads FQNNGV. CDR3: CASSWEGSTALYEQFF. CDR3 DNA sequence: TGTGCCAGCAGCTGGGAGGGTAGTACGGCCCTCTATGAGCAGTTCTTC.

With respect to this clonotype: Lacking the conserved final phenylalanine or tryptophan, this CDR3 likely reflects a read error. V usage is TRBV13 and J usage is TRBJ1-6; no clear D gene. The CDR3 loop spans 17 amino acids. Germline values: CDR1 PRHDT, CDR2 FYEKMQ (reference sequence). The CDR3 DNA reads as TGTGCCAGCAGCCAAAACGACGGAAGCTCCTACATTTCACCTCTCCACTAT. As protein: CASSQNDGSSYISPLHY.

A note on this clonotype: Because it lacks the conserved phenylalanine or tryptophan at the end, this CDR3 is likely a read error. The chain is built from TRBV29-1 and TRBJ2-1, with D possibly TRBD2 on 5 matching bases. Germline lookup yields CDR1 SQVTM and CDR2 ANQGSEA. V was pared by 7 bases and J by 9 bases, with 10 bases between. The CDR3 sequence is 10 residues long. The CDR3 DNA follows: TGCAGCGCCCCAGAGGGTGAGCAGTTCCTC. Translating gives CSAPEGEQFL.

As for this clonotype: The junction differs from germline at one of its ends, possibly a read error. V usage is TRBV10-3 and J usage is TRBJ2-3; 8 nucleotides agree with TRBD1. CDR3 length equals 14 residues. The germline V gene encodes CDR1 ENHRY and CDR2 SYGVKD. CDR3 residues: CAFSESQGADTQYF. CDR3 bases: TGTGCCTTCAGTGAGTCCCAGGGGGCAGATACGCAGTATTTC.

A remark on this clonotype: Sequence at one end of the junction differs from germline and may be a read error. The rearrangement joins TRBV6-6 to TRBJ2-1; TRBD1 matches 7 bases. The CDR3 consists of 14 residues. Per the germline V gene, CDR1 is MNHNY and CDR2 is SVGAGI (reference sequence). The CDR3 loop reads CANTLPDRTHEQFF. The CDR3 region has the DNA TGTGCCAACACCCTACCGGACAGGACCCATGAGCAATTCTTC.

Regarding this clonotype: A much larger clone lies a single base off, so this may be a read error. The chain carries TRBV30 and TRBJ2-3; TRBD1 matches 7 bases. Germline V CDR1 and CDR2: GTSNPN, SVGIG (reference sequence). The CDR3 runs to 12 residues. With 8 bases clipped from V and 5 bases from J, the junction kept 7 bases outside the gene matches. This CDR3 is CARNRGEDTQYF. CDR3 bases: TGTGCCCGGAACAGGGGCGAAGATACGCAGTATTTT.

This clonotype was detected only a few times. A read error may explain this, as a much larger clone is one base away. The rearrangement links TRBV5-5 to TRBJ2-5; D not certain. The CDR3 is 12 amino acids. Germline V gene data show CDR1 as SGHKS and CDR2 as YYEKEE (reference sequence). Here the CDR3 reads CTSSSFGETQYF. The CDR3 DNA follows: TGTACCAGCAGTTCTTTTGGCGAGACCCAGTACTTC. Full variable domain (rest looked up from reference TRBV5-5 and TRBJ2-5): DAGVTQSPTHLIKTRGQQVTLRCSPISGHKSVSWYQQVLGQGPQFIFQYYEKEERGRGNFPDRFSARQFPNYSSELNVNALLLGDSALYLCTSSSFGETQYFGPGTRLLVL.

In regard to this clonotype: At one end, the junction sequence differs from germline, possibly due to a read error. This chain connects TRBV4-2 to TRBJ2-1, with TRBD2 identical over 13 bases. This CDR3 region has 17 residues. Germline loops: CDR1 LGHNA, CDR2 YNFKEQ. The CDR3 DNA follows: TGTGCCAGCAGCCCTCGGAGCCTGACTAGCGGGAGGAGTGAGCTGTTCTTC. Translated: CASSPRSLTSGRSELFF.